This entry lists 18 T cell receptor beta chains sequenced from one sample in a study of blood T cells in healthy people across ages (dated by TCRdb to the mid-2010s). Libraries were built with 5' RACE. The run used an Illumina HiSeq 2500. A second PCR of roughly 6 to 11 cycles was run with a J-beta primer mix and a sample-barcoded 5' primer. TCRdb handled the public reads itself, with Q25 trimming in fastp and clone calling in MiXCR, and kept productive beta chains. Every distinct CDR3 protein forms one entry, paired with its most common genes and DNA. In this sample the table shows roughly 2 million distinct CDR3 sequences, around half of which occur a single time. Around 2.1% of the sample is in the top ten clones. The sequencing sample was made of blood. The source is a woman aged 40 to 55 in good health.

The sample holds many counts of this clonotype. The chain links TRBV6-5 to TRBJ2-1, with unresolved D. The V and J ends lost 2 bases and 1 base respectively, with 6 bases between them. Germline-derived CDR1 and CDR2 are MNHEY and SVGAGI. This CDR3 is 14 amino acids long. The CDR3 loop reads CASSYRDSYNEQFF. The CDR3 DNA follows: TGTGCCAGCAGTTACAGGGATTCCTACAATGAGCAGTTCTTC.

CDR3 region: CAISGSPTSVNEQFF. The CDR3, as DNA: TGTGCCATCAGTGGGTCCCCGACTAGTGTGAATGAGCAGTTCTTC. V is TRBV10-3 and J is TRBJ2-1; tentatively, D is TRBD2 (6 bases). Germline V gene sequence: CDR1 ENHRY, CDR2 SYGVKD. V was shortened by 4 bases and J by 7 bases, with 17 bases between the two germline ends. CDR3 size: 15 residues.

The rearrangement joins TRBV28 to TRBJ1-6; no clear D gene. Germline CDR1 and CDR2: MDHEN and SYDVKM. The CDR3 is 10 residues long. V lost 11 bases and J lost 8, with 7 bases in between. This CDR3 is CAAGHSPLHF. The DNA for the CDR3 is TGTGCCGCTGGCCATTCACCCCTCCACTTT.

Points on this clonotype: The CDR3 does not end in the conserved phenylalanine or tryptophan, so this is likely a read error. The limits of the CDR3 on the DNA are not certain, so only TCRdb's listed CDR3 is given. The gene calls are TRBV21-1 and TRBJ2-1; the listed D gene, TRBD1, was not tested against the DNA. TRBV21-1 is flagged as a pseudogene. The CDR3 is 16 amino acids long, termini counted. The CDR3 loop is CASSKSTGDYNEQFFV.

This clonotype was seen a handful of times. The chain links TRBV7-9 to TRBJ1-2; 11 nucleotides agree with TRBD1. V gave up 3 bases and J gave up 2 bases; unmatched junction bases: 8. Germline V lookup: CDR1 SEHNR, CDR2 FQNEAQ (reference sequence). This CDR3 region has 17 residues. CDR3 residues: CASSFTDRGLKNYGYTF. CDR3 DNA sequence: TGTGCCAGCAGCTTCACGGACAGGGGGCTGAAAAACTATGGCTACACCTTC.

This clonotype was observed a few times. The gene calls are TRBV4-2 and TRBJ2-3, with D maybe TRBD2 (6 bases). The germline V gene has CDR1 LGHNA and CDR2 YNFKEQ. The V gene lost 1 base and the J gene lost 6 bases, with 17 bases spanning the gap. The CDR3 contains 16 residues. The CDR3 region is CASSQANSGGGDTQYF. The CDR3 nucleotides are TGTGCCAGCAGCCAAGCCAACTCCGGGGGTGGTGATACGCAGTATTTT.

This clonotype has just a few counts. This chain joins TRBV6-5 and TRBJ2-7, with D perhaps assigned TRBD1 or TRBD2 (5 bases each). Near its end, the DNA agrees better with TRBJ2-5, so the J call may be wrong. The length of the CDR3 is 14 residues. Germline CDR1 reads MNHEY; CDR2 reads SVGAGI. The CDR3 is CASSRGEVGETQYF. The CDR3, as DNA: TGTGCCAGCAGTAGGGGAGAAGTCGGGGAGACCCAGTACTTC.

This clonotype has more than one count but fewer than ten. The CDR3 DNA is TGCAGTGCGAATACGGGACAGGGGGACGAGCAGTACTTC. Protein: CSANTGQGDEQYF. The V gene is TRBV20-1, the J gene TRBJ2-7, with TRBD1 matching over 11 bases. The CDR3 is 13 amino acids. The V segment lost 6 bases and the J segment 5 bases; nucleotides outside the gene matches: 6. CDR1 DFQATT and CDR2 SNEGSKA come from the germline V gene (reference sequence).

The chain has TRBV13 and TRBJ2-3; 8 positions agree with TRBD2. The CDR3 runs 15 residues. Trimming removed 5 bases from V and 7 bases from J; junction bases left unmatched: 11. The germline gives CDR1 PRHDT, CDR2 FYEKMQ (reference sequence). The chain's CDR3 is CASSPPTGGVNTQYF. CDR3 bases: TGTGCCAGCAGCCCTCCGACGGGGGGGGTGAATACGCAGTATTTT.

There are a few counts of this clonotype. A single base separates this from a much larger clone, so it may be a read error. The CDR3 sequence is CAISETETQYF. The CDR3 nucleotides read TGTGCCATCAGTGAGACGGAGACCCAGTACTTC. This sequence joins TRBV10-3 and TRBJ2-5; D not certain. This CDR3 comprises 11 residues. Trimming shortened V by 2 bases and J by 5 bases, and 3 bases separated the two germline ends. Germline loops: CDR1 ENHRY, CDR2 SYGVKD.

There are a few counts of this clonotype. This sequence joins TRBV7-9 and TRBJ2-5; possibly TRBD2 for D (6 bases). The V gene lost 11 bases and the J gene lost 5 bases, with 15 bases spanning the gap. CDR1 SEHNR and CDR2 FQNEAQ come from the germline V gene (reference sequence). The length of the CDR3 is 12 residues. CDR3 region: CAPGGIAETQYF. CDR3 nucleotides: TGTGCCCCCGGGGGAATCGCGGAGACCCAGTACTTC.

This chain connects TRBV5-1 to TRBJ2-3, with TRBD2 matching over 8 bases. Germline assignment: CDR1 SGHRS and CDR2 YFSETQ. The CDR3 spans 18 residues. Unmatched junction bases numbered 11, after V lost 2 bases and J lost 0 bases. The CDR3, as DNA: TGCGCCAGCAGCTTAGGCCGGGGGGGCGCCTCAAGCACAGATACGCAGTATTTT. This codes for CASSLGRGGASSTDTQYF. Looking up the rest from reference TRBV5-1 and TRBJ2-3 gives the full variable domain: KAGVTQTPRYLIKTRGQQVTLSCSPISGHRSVSWYQQTPGQGLQFLFEYFSETQRNKGNFPGRFSGRQFSNSRSEMNVSTLELGDSALYLCASSLGRGGASSTDTQYFGPGTRLTVL.

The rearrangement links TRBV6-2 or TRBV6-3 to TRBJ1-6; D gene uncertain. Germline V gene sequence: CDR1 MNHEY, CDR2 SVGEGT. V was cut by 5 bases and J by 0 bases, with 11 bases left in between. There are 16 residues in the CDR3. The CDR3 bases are TGTGCCAGCAGTCGCCGGACCGACTCCTATAATTCACCCCTCCACTTT. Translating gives CASSRRTDSYNSPLHF.

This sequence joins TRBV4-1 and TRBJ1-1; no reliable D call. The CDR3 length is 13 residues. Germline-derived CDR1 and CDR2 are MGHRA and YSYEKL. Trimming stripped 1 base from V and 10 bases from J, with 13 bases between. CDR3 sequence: CASSQGSDWSAFF. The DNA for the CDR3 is TGCGCCAGCAGCCAAGGTTCAGACTGGTCAGCTTTCTTT.

CDR3 sequence: CASSQERVLSTDTQYF. DNA of the CDR3: TGTGCCAGCAGCCAAGAAAGGGTCTTGAGCACAGATACGCAGTATTTT. The chain is built from TRBV4-2 and TRBJ2-3; unclear D gene. V dropped 0 bases and J dropped 0 bases, with 10 bases sitting between them. CDR3 size: 16 residues. From germline, CDR1 is LGHNA and CDR2 YNFKEQ.

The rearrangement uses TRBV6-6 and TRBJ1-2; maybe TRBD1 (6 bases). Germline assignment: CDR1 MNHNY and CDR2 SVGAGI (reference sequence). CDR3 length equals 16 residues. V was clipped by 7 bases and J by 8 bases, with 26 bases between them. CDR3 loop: CASIRSPEQGLGGYTF. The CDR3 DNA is TGTGCCAGCATAAGGTCCCCGGAACAGGGTCTGGGGGGCTACACCTTC.

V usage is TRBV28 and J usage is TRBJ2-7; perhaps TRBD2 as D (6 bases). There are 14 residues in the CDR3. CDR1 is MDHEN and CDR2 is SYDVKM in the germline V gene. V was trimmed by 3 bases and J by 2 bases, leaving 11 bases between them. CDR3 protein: CASSFREPPYEQYF. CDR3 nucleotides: TGTGCCAGCAGTTTTCGGGAGCCACCCTACGAGCAGTACTTC. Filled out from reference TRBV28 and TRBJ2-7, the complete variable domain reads DVKVTQSSRYLVKRTGEKVFLECVQDMDHENMFWYRQDPGLGLRLIYFSYDVKMKEKGDIPEGYSVSREKKERFSLILESASTNQTSMYLCASSFREPPYEQYFGPGTRLTVT.

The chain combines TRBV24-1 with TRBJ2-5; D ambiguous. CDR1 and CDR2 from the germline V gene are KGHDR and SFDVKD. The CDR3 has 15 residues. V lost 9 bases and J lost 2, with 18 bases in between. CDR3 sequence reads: CATQSSRTEQETQYF. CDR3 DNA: TGTGCCACCCAATCATCCCGGACGGAACAAGAGACCCAGTACTTC.